This entry lists 3 T cell receptor beta chains sequenced from one sample in a study of blood T cell repertoires in COVID-19. Using immunoSEQ multiplex PCR, the repertoire was profiled, and TCRdb retains in-frame clones only, with some absent. The profile shows about 280,000 clones, 85% of them singletons. The source material was peripheral blood. Receptor source: a middle-aged man with active or convalescent COVID-19.

This clone was recorded once. The chain links TRBV19 to TRBJ1-2, with 10 positions matching TRBD1. Germline V CDR1 and CDR2: LNHDA, SQIVND (reference sequence). This CDR3 is built from 15 residues. Trimming removed 11 bases from V and 5 bases from J; junction bases left unmatched: 14. The CDR3, as DNA: TGTGCCTCCCAGACAGGGGGCGGCGGGGATTATGGCTACACCTTC. As protein: CASQTGGGGDYGYTF.

In nucleotides, the CDR3 is TGTGCCAGCAGTACAGGGGGGAACAATCAGCCCCAGCATTTT. It codes for CASSTGGNNQPQHF. The chain combines TRBV3-1 (or the pseudogene TRBV3-2) with TRBJ1-5; 8 nucleotides align to TRBD1. Unmatched junction bases numbered 4, after V lost 6 bases and J lost 3 bases. Germline assignment: CDR1 LGHDT and CDR2 YNNKEL (reference sequence). This CDR3 region has 14 residues.

V is TRBV6-5 and J is TRBJ2-3, with 7 bases that match TRBD2. J gave up 5 bases and V 2 bases, and 4 bases lay outside the gene matches. CDR1 is MNHEY and CDR2 is SVGAGI in the germline V gene. The CDR3 has 14 amino acids. The DNA of the CDR3 is TGTGCCAGCAGTTACCTGGGGGGGGGAGATACGCAGTATTTT. This translates into CASSYLGGGDTQYF.